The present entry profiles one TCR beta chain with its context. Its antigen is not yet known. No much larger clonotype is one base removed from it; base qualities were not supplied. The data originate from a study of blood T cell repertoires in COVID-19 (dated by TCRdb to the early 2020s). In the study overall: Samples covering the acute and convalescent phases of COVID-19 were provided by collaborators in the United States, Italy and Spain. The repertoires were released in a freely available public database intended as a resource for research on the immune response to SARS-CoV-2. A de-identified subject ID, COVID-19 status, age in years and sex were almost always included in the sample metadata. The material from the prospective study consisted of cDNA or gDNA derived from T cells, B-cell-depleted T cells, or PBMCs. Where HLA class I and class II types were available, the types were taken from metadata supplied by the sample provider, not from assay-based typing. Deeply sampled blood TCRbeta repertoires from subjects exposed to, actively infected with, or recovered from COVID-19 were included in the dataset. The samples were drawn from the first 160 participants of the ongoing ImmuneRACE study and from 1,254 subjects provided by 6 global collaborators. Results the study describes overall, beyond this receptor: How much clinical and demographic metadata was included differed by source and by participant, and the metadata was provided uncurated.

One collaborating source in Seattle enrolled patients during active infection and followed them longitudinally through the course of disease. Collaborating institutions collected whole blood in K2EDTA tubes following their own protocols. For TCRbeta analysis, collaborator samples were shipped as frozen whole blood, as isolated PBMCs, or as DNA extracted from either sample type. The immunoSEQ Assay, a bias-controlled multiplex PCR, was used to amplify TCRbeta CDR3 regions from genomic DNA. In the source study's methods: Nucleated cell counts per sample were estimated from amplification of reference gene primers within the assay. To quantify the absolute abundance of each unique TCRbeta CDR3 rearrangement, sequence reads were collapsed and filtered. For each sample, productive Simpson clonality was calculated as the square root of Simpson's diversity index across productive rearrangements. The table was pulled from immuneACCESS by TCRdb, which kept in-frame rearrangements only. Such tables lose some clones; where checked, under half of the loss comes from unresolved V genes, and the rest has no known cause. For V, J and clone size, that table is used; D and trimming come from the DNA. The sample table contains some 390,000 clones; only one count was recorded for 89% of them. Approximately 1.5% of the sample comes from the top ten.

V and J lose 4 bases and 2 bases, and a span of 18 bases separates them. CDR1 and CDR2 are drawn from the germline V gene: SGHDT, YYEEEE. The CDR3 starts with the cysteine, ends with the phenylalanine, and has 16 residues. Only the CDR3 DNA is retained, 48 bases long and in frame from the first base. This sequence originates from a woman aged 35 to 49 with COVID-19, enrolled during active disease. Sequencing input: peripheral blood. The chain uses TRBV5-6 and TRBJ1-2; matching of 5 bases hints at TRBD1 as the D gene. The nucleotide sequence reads TGTGCCAGCAGCCCCGAAGACCAGGGTAAGAACTATGGCTACACCTTC. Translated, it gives CASSPEDQGKNYGYTF.